A selection of T cell receptor beta chains follows, all from one sample in a study of radiotherapy plus CTLA-4 blockade in lung cancer. Data came from immunoSEQ multiplex PCR; TCRdb stores just in-frame clones and leaves some out. The table has roughly 58,000 clones, roughly 79% seen once. The sample here was peripheral blood, taken from a patient treated with radiotherapy plus ipilimumab. The receptors shown here come from a human donor with non-small cell lung cancer whose response to radiotherapy plus ipilimumab could not be evaluated. CDR3s include the opening cysteine and the closing phenylalanine or tryptophan. A D gene is named only where the DNA matches it firmly. The listing skips clone size in some rows; elsewhere it reads once, few, many or a size class.

v_call	j_call	d_call	clone_size	cdr3_aa	cdr3_nt
TRBV5-1	TRBJ2-5	.	.	CASSNGNIEETQYF	TGCGCCAGCAGCAACGGTAATATTGAAGAGACCCAGTACTTC
TRBV2	TRBJ1-6	.	once	CASSDINRDSPLHF	TGTGCCAGCAGCGATATTAACAGGGACTCACCCCTCCACTTT
TRBV12-5	TRBJ2-7	.	few	CASGFGRCGTDVYEQYF	TGTGCTAGTGGTTTTGGTAGATGCGGGACAGACGTCTACGAGCAGTACTTC
TRBV6-5	TRBJ1-5	.	.	CASSYRDSNQPQHF	TGTGCCAGCAGTTACAGAGATAGCAATCAGCCCCAGCATTTT
TRBV2	TRBJ1-5	.	once	CASSTASSDQPQHF	TGTGCCAGCAGTACGGCATCGAGCGATCAGCCCCAGCATTTT
TRBV5-1	TRBJ2-1	TRBD2	.	CASSLVAGGYNEQFF	TGCGCCAGCAGCTTGGTGGCGGGGGGGTATAATGAGCAGTTCTTC
TRBV19	TRBJ2-1	.	.	CASSMTARSLNEQFF	TGTGCCAGTAGTATGACGGCTAGGAGTCTCAATGAGCAGTTCTTC
TRBV2	TRBJ2-1	.	.	CASSDGPGPDEQFF	TGTGCCAGCAGTGATGGGCCAGGGCCTGATGAGCAGTTCTTC
TRBV5-1	TRBJ2-3	.	once	CASSLSGSDTQYF	TGCGCCAGCAGCTTGAGCGGTTCAGATACGCAGTATTTT
TRBV27	TRBJ2-3	TRBD2	few	CASSLAGGVRTDTQYF	TGTGCCAGCAGTTTAGCGGGGGGGGTCCGCACAGATACGCAGTATTTT
TRBV6-5	TRBJ1-6	TRBD1	.	CASRRQGAIPPLHF	TGTGCCAGCAGGCGACAGGGGGCTATACCACCCCTCCACTTT
TRBV18	TRBJ1-5	.	.	CASSPLGGSQPQHF	TGTGCCAGCTCACCACTCGGGGGTAGTCAGCCCCAGCATTTT
TRBV6-1	TRBJ2-7	.	once	CASSPQQGYEQYF	TGTGCCAGCAGCCCGCAACAGGGTTACGAGCAGTACTTC
TRBV5-1	TRBJ1-2	.	.	CASSLLGREDYGYTF	TGCGCCAGCAGCTTGCTCGGCAGGGAGGACTATGGCTACACCTTC
TRBV5-1	TRBJ2-7	.	.	CASSLNRGEQYF	TGCGCCAGCAGCTTGAACCGCGGCGAGCAGTACTTC
TRBV7-9	TRBJ1-2	TRBD1	.	CASTPTGSNYGYTF	TGTGCTAGCACGCCGACAGGGTCTAACTATGGCTACACCTTC
TRBV12-5	TRBJ2-4	TRBD1	.	CASGLVWSPGGRAKNIQYF	TGTGCTAGTGGTTTGGTATGGTCCCCAGGGGGTCGAGCCAAAAACATTCAGTACTTC
TRBV4-3	TRBJ1-6	.	medium-sized	CASSQDDILDSPLHF	TGCGCCAGCAGCCAAGACGACATTTTGGATTCACCCCTCCACTTT
TRBV5-8	TRBJ2-6	.	.	CAQGGKAGANVLTF	TGTGCTCAGGGGGGAAAAGCTGGGGCCAACGTCCTGACTTTC
TRBV5-5	TRBJ1-5	.	.	CASSLTAVSNQPQHF	TGTGCCAGCAGCTTGACTGCCGTTAGCAATCAGCCCCAGCATTTT
TRBV7-2	TRBJ2-7	.	.	CASSASSSDSYEQYF	TGTGCCAGCAGCGCCTCTTCTAGCGACTCCTACGAGCAGTACTTC
TRBV7-9	TRBJ1-4	.	.	CASSFGQVNEKLFF	TGTGCCAGCAGCTTCGGCCAGGTTAATGAAAAACTGTTTTTT
TRBV27	TRBJ2-3	.	.	CASTLQGTTTDTQYF	TGTGCCAGCACCCTTCAGGGGACAACCACAGATACGCAGTATTTT
TRBV4-1	TRBJ2-4	.	once	CASSQAGLIAKNIQYF	TGCGCCAGCAGCCAGGCAGGGCTAATAGCCAAAAACATTCAGTACTTC
TRBV28	TRBJ2-7	.	.	CASTYPGTSYEQYF	TGTGCCAGCACTTACCCCGGGACTTCCTACGAGCAGTACTTC
TRBV5-5	TRBJ2-7	TRBD1	.	CASSSQTDRVGYEQYF	TGTGCCAGCAGCTCCCAGACCGACAGGGTCGGCTACGAGCAGTACTTC
TRBV7-2	TRBJ2-5	TRBD1	.	CASSLAAGTGKSETQYF	TGTGCCAGCAGCTTAGCTGCCGGGACAGGGAAGTCGGAGACCCAGTACTTC
TRBV14	TRBJ2-1	.	.	CASSQESHYNEQFF	TGTGCCAGCAGCCAAGAAAGCCACTACAATGAGCAGTTCTTC
TRBV11-3	TRBJ2-5	TRBD1	.	CASSLGGQGTGEGETQYF	TGTGCCAGCAGCTTAGGAGGGCAGGGGACAGGGGAAGGAGAGACCCAGTACTTC
TRBV7-9	TRBJ1-2	TRBD1	once	CASSKGQAGYGYTF	TGTGCCAGCAGCAAAGGACAGGCGGGCTATGGCTACACCTTC
TRBV28	TRBJ1-1	.	few	CAIKDSLTEAFF	TGTGCCATTAAGGACTCTCTCACTGAAGCTTTCTTT
TRBV12-5	TRBJ2-1	.	.	CASGPISHGITDYNEQFF	TGTGCTAGTGGCCCTATTTCCCACGGTATAACTGATTACAATGAGCAGTTCTTC
TRBV5-1	TRBJ2-5	.	few	CASSLEQNQETQYF	TGCGCCAGCAGCTTGGAGCAAAACCAAGAGACCCAGTACTTC
TRBV7-2	TRBJ2-5	.	.	CASSLARETQYF	TGTGCCAGCAGCTTAGCGAGGGAGACCCAGTACTTC
TRBV27	TRBJ2-5	TRBD2	.	CASRTSGDETQYF	TGTGCCAGCAGGACTAGCGGGGATGAGACCCAGTACTTC
TRBV2	TRBJ2-7	TRBD2	few	CASLGLAGTGEQYF	TGTGCCAGTTTGGGACTAGCGGGCACGGGAGAGCAGTACTTC
TRBV7-9	TRBJ1-1	TRBD1	.	CASSPRRTGGLNTEAFF	TGTGCCAGCAGTCCGCGACGTACAGGGGGACTGAACACTGAAGCTTTCTTT
TRBV27	TRBJ2-2	.	few	CASSLGASTGELFF	TGTGCCAGCAGTTTAGGGGCGAGCACCGGGGAGCTGTTTTTT
TRBV19	TRBJ2-3	.	.	CASTGRGGADTQYF	TGTGCCAGTACTGGGAGGGGGGGGGCGGATACGCAGTATTTT
TRBV4-3	TRBJ2-1	TRBD2	.	CASSQDHRLAGMNEQFF	TGCGCCAGCAGCCAAGATCATCGGCTAGCGGGGATGAATGAGCAGTTCTTC
TRBV7-9	TRBJ2-3	TRBD2	.	CASSLGLAGDTDTQYF	TGTGCCAGCAGCCTGGGACTAGCGGGGGACACAGATACGCAGTATTTT
TRBV19	TRBJ2-2	TRBD2	large	CASSNSGRELFF	TGTGCCAGTAGTAATAGCGGGAGGGAGCTGTTTTTT
TRBV14	TRBJ2-7	TRBD2	.	CASSVLLFNTSGRLSYEQYF	TGTGCCAGCAGCGTGCTACTATTCAATACTAGCGGGAGGCTCTCCTACGAGCAGTACTTC
TRBV7-2	TRBJ2-3	TRBD2	few	CASSLVSGGWPDTQYF	TGTGCCAGCAGCTTAGTGAGCGGGGGGTGGCCAGATACGCAGTATTTT
TRBV27	TRBJ2-5	.	.	CASSPNPGEWGETQYF	TGTGCCAGCAGCCCCAATCCCGGGGAATGGGGAGAGACCCAGTACTTC
TRBV6-1	TRBJ1-2	.	.	CATRPADRILGYTF	TGTGCCACCCGACCGGCAGACAGGATTTTGGGCTACACCTTC
TRBV6-1	TRBJ1-1	.	.	CASSPGHTRNTEAFF	TGTGCCAGCAGCCCCGGACACACGAGGAACACTGAAGCTTTCTTT
TRBV5-1	TRBJ2-3	.	.	CASSGGGALSTDTQYF	TGCGCCAGCAGCGGAGGGGGGGCACTTAGCACAGATACGCAGTATTTT
TRBV5-1	TRBJ1-1	.	few	CASSLSGTGSNTEAFF	TGCGCCAGCAGCTTGAGTGGTACAGGATCGAACACTGAAGCTTTCTTT
TRBV7-2	TRBJ2-1	.	.	CASSLSTGNEQFF	TGTGCCAGCAGCTTGTCAACAGGGAACGAGCAGTTCTTC
TRBV9	TRBJ2-3	TRBD2	.	CASSVGSGGFSTDTQYF	TGTGCCAGCAGCGTAGGTAGCGGGGGGTTTAGCACAGATACGCAGTATTTT
TRBV9	TRBJ2-1	TRBD2	few	CASSYDSGLASGDNEQFF	TGTGCCAGCAGCTATGACTCGGGACTAGCTAGTGGAGACAATGAGCAGTTCTTC
TRBV5-6	TRBJ2-5	.	.	CASSFKGQQETQYF	TGTGCCAGCAGCTTCAAAGGACAACAAGAGACCCAGTACTTC
TRBV4-1	TRBJ2-3	TRBD1	.	CASSQVGTGPDTQYF	TGCGCCAGCAGCCAAGTAGGGACAGGGCCAGATACGCAGTATTTT
TRBV15	TRBJ1-1	.	.	CATSRDLVRNTEAFF	TGTGCCACCAGCAGAGACTTAGTGAGAAACACTGAAGCTTTCTTT
TRBV18	TRBJ2-7	TRBD1	.	CASSQTGGSSYEQYF	TGTGCCAGCTCACAGACAGGGGGCAGCTCCTACGAGCAGTACTTC
TRBV18	TRBJ1-2	.	few	CASSPGGPSYNYGYTF	TGTGCCAGCTCACCAGGAGGGCCGTCGTATAACTATGGCTACACCTTC